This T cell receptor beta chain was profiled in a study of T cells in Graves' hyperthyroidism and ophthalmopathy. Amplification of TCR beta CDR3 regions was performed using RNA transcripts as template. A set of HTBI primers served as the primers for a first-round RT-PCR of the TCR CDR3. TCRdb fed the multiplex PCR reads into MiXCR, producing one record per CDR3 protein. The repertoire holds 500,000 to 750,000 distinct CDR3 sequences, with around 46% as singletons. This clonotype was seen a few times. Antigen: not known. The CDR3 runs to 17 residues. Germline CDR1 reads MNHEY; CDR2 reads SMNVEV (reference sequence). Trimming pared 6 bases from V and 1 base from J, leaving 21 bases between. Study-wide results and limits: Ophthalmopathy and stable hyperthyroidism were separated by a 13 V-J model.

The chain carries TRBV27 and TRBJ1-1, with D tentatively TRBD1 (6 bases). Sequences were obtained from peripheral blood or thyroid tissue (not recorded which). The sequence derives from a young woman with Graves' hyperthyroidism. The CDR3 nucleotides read TGTGCCAGCAGACAACTGGGGGGGGGCTTTAGGAACACTGAAGCTTTCTTT. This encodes CASRQLGGGFRNTEAFF.